This TCR beta chain derives from a study of shared clonotypes between healthy human individuals (dated by TCRdb to 2020 to 2021). Regarding the study in general: Two women and a few men aged 18 to 49 years were included in the cohort. Per donor, three plates each were used for CD4 naive and CD4 memory, two for CD8 naive, and one for CD8 memory. To estimate repertoire size and how much clonotypes are shared between individuals, the study performed deep sequencing of blood TCR repertoires from 4 to 6 healthy adults. Different laboratories and diverse techniques were used to prepare libraries and sequence TCR repertoires, to increase sequencing depth and limit assay-specific biases. Leukapheresis yielded between about 0.85 and 9 billion PBMCs per donor.

The donors were healthy, HIV-negative adults with no recently reported acute infections or vaccinations. All donors were Caucasian adults living in Nashville, Tennessee, USA. CD4+ T cells were enriched by magnetic negative selection; naive cells were then positively selected on CD45RA, and the negative fraction formed the memory subset. After blood collection by leukapheresis, PBMCs were isolated using Ficoll-Histopaque density gradient centrifugation and then cryopreserved in the vapor phase of liquid nitrogen. Analytical flow cytometry was used to check the purity and quantity of every magnetically sorted T cell population. From each sorted fraction, genomic DNA was isolated and quantified by UV absorbance on a Nanodrop 2000c. Notes on this clone: Its specific antigen is unknown. Base qualities are not recorded, but no much larger clone differs from it by a single base.

General study outcomes and caveats: Because the study included a small number of donors, the genetic and exposure-history diversity represented was limited. Compared with non-shared clonotypes, the clonotypes found in all four sorted-subset donors had higher generation probabilities. Only blood was sampled, and tissue TCR repertoires likely differ from those in blood. Pairwise subsampling led to the expectation that sequencing depth would affect the degree of clonotype sharing among donors. Naive subsets generally had larger estimated clonotype richness than memory subsets. Sharing across four donors was observed for around 4.8% of naive CD4, 3% to 3.5% of naive CD8, 2% to 2.5% of memory CD4, and roughly 0.4% of memory CD8 clonotypes. Incomplete sequencing was indicated by rarefaction of sorted-subset datasets, despite the large sequencing depth.

Using the deep immunoSEQ assay, multiplex PCR amplified TCR CDR3 regions from genomic DNA. Extracted genomic DNA from each cell subset was spread evenly across all wells of several immunoSEQ 96-well plates, with each plate serving as a replicate. For sorted subsets, around 200 ng genomic DNA, equal to tens of thousands of T cell genomes, was loaded into each replicate PCR. The purified libraries were quantified using a Qubit 3.0 fluorometer, sized with a Bioanalyzer 2100, and then quantified again using the KAPA Library Quantification kit. Every immunoSEQ 96-well plate was sequenced on a separate single-read 150-cycle Illumina NextSeq 550 flow cell. In the source study's methods: The immunoSEQ output contained only junctional sequences without quality scores, so filtering could not match that applied to full-length reads. To assign V/J genes and CDR3, sequences were annotated against IMGT germline references using PyIR, a Python wrapper for IgBLAST v1.9. Reads were removed for weak V/J assignments (E-value above 1e-6), missing CDR3, stop codons, out-of-frame junctions, or ambiguous translated residues. V3J clonotypes were defined as sequences sharing the same inferred V gene, J gene, and CDR3 amino acid sequence. Percentage overlap between repertoires was calculated by dividing the number of shared unique clonotypes by the size of the smaller repertoire. RTK rarefaction, the Chao1 estimator, and Recon v2.1 estimates of unobserved clonotypes were used to assess repertoire richness. For all TCRbeta clonotypes obtained by the gDNA method from a handful of donors, generation probabilities were computed with OLGA. TCRdb limited this immuneACCESS table to in-frame rearrangements with V and J called. A share of clones is missing; checked studies link under half to unresolved V genes, and the rest is unexplained. V and J calls and clone size follow that table, whereas D and trimming were derived from the DNA. This sample gives roughly 1 million clones in total; about 80% of them show up just once. The top ten constitute approximately 0.56% of the sample.

The source material was memory CD4+ T cells from PBMCs. The cell subset or site label on this specimen signifies: CD45RA-negative fraction. This TCR was sampled from a young man in good health. Some clones in this sample may be carry-over from other donors' samples.

The CDR3 here reads CASSFGSGRAEETQYF. The DNA reads TGTGCCAGCAGCTTTGGGAGCGGGAGGGCCGAGGAGACCCAGTACTTC. The rearranged segments are TRBV7-8 and TRBJ2-5; 10 bases in between match TRBD2. Ends trimmed: V by 3 bases, J by 5 bases; bases unmatched to a gene: 9. The germline V gene gives CDR1 as SGHVS and CDR2 as FQNEAQ. CDR3 length: 16 amino acids, cysteine to phenylalanine. The entry retains the CDR3 DNA only, 48 bases that are in frame from base 1.